This TCR beta chain was documented in a study of blood T cell repertoires in COVID-19. This CDR3 comprises 19 residues. Unmatched junction bases numbered 16, after V lost 5 bases and J lost 5 bases. Germline CDR1 MDHEN, CDR2 SYDVKM. In the source study's methods: Reference gene primer amplification gave nucleated cell count estimates. Assay used: immunoSEQ multiplex PCR; TCRdb lists only in-frame clones, some missing. The DNA gave D and trimming, while V, J and clone size come from that table. The profile shows fewer than 500,000 clones, 88% of them singletons. Sequenced sample: PBMCs or T cells enriched from blood (not recorded which). The receptor was isolated from a woman in her 30s with acute COVID-19. This rearrangement joins TRBV28 to TRBJ2-5; 14 bases map to TRBD2. CDR3 protein: CASSRPGLAGARGGETQYF. The CDR3 DNA reads TGTGCCAGCAGTCGCCCGGGACTAGCGGGGGCCCGGGGGGGGGAGACCCAGTACTTC.